These 19 T cell receptor beta chains share one sample of origin, sequenced in a study of regulatory T cells in long-lasting Graves disease. Sequencing libraries for TCR beta were prepared with iRepertoire HTBI primers and Arm-PCR of CDR3 regions. Each CDR3 protein is one row after TCRdb ran MiXCR on the multiplex PCR reads. The data contain 320,000 or so distinct CDR3 sequences, about a sixth of them singletons. As for time point: newly diagnosed GD, antithyroid drugs for less than 3 months. There was RNA extracted from PBMCs, and the TCR library was made from it. The input for sequencing was peripheral blood mononuclear cells (PBMCs), taken at new diagnosis, from a patient treated with antithyroid drugs. The receptors come from a female donor with Graves disease.

This clonotype was counted many times. In DNA form, the CDR3 reads TGTGCCAGCAGTCCCGGAGTTGGCTACGAGCAGTACTTC. This encodes CASSPGVGYEQYF. This chain joins TRBV2 and TRBJ2-7; no definite D call. The CDR3 totals 13 residues. Trimming pared 5 bases from V and 3 bases from J, leaving 11 bases between. Germline loops: CDR1 SNHLY, CDR2 FYNNEI.

This clonotype was seen a handful of times. This rearrangement joins TRBV5-6 to TRBJ1-4, with D perhaps TRBD1 (5 bases). CDR3 length: 15 amino acids. V lost 1 base, J lost 6 bases, and 13 bases lay in between. The germline CDR1 and CDR2 sequences are SGHDT and YYEEEE. The CDR3 spells CASSLLGREDEKLFF. The CDR3 DNA follows: TGTGCCAGCAGCTTGTTAGGCAGGGAAGATGAAAAACTGTTTTTT. The full variable domain, rest sourced from reference TRBV5-6 and TRBJ1-4, is DAGVTQSPTHLIKTRGQQVTLRCSPKSGHDTVSWYQQALGQGPQFIFQYYEEEERQRGNFPDRFSGHQFPNYSSELNVNALLLGDSALYLCASSLLGREDEKLFFGSGTQLSVL.

On this clonotype: This sequence may be a read error, since a much larger clone differs from it by one base. V usage is TRBV20-1 and J usage is TRBJ2-1, with D possibly called TRBD1 or TRBD2 (5 bases each). The CDR3 runs to 14 residues. Per the germline V gene, CDR1 is DFQATT and CDR2 is SNEGSKA (reference sequence). Trimming left V 5 bases short and J 10 bases short, with 21 bases between. The CDR3 spells CSASLSGRMYEQFF. The CDR3 nucleotides read TGCAGTGCTTCACTTTCGGGACGGATGTACGAGCAGTTCTTC.

About this clonotype: Just one base apart from a much larger clone, this may be a read error. The chain recombines TRBV7-8 with TRBJ1-5; unclear D gene. Germline loops: CDR1 SGHVS, CDR2 FQNEAQ. The CDR3 length is 13 residues. In nucleotides, the CDR3 is TGTGCCAGCAGCTCCACCGGCCATCAGTCCCAGCATTTT. Residues: CASSSTGHQSQHF.

At least ten counts were recorded for this clonotype. This chain links TRBV9 with TRBJ2-5; the D gene could be TRBD1 or TRBD2 (7 bases each). The germline CDR1 and CDR2 sequences are SGDLS and YYNGEE. This CDR3 spans 15 amino acids. V was pared by 4 bases and J by 5 bases, with 18 bases between. CDR3 in amino acids: CASSPQGGGGETQYF. For the CDR3, the DNA is TGTGCCAGCAGCCCCCAGGGGGGGGGTGGCGAGACCCAGTACTTC.

This clonotype occurred many times. V usage is TRBV12-3 or TRBV12-4 and J usage is TRBJ1-2; 7 bases agree with TRBD1. V was pared by 4 bases and J by 7 bases, with 12 bases of the junction left unmatched. The CDR3 runs to 15 residues. CDR3 sequence: CASSSTTGTLFGYTF. The CDR3, as DNA: TGTGCCAGCAGTTCCACGACAGGGACGCTGTTTGGCTACACCTTC.

This chain uses TRBV19 with TRBJ2-5; tentatively, D is TRBD2 (5 bases). The germline V gene encodes CDR1 LNHDA and CDR2 SQIVND (reference sequence). V lost 8 bases and J 3 bases, leaving 13 bases between the germline ends. CDR3 length equals 13 residues. The CDR3 DNA is TGTGCCAGTCGAAACCGGGGAGAAGAGACCCAGTACTTC. This translates into CASRNRGEETQYF.

This chain uses TRBV2 with TRBJ1-1, with TRBD1 matching over 7 bases. The CDR3 is made up of 14 amino acids. Germline V CDR1 and CDR2: SNHLY, FYNNEI. Trimming at V came to 7 bases and at J to 1 base, leaving 6 bases not matched to a gene. CDR3: CASTPTGWNTEAFF. CDR3 in DNA: TGTGCCAGCACGCCGACAGGGTGGAACACTGAAGCTTTCTTT.

This clonotype was seen ten or more times. V and J are TRBV27 and TRBJ2-5; 8 positions agree with TRBD2. The germline V gene encodes CDR1 MNHEY and CDR2 SMNVEV (reference sequence). The CDR3 spans 14 residues. V was pared by 3 bases and J by 4 bases, with 4 bases of the junction left unmatched. CDR3 in amino acids: CASSLFGGGETQYF. The CDR3 DNA sequence: TGTGCCAGCAGTTTGTTCGGGGGGGGAGAGACCCAGTACTTC.

This clonotype was detected many times. This chain joins TRBV11-2 and TRBJ1-2; 10 nucleotides align to TRBD1. There are 13 residues in the CDR3. Germline V gene lookup returns CDR1 SGHAT and CDR2 FQNNGV. V lost 5 bases, J lost 6 bases, and 3 bases stayed unmatched. CDR3 in amino acids: CASSPTGGNGYTF. The CDR3, as DNA: TGTGCCAGCAGCCCGACAGGGGGCAATGGCTACACCTTC.

This clonotype showed up many times. The DNA of the CDR3 is TGTGCCACCATCGCCGGGACTGGGAGCTCCTACGAGCAGTACTTC. Its translation is CATIAGTGSSYEQYF. This sequence joins TRBV15 and TRBJ2-7; D may be TRBD2 (6 bases). The germline V gene encodes CDR1 LNHNV and CDR2 YYDKDF (reference sequence). The CDR3 is made up of 15 amino acids. The V gene lost 7 bases and the J gene lost 0 bases, with 16 bases spanning the gap.

Ten or more counts support this clonotype. V is TRBV2 and J is TRBJ2-7; D gene unclear. The V and J ends lost 4 bases and 4 bases respectively, with 11 bases between them. The CDR3 runs 13 residues. In germline, CDR1 is SNHLY, CDR2 FYNNEI. CDR3 region: CASSVAVGYEQYF. CDR3 DNA: TGTGCCAGCAGTGTAGCTGTCGGTTACGAGCAGTACTTC.

This clonotype was counted ten times or more. CDR3: CASSQRLAEETQYF. CDR3 bases: TGTGCCAGCAGTCAACGACTAGCGGAAGAGACCCAGTACTTC. The chain uses TRBV11-2 and TRBJ2-5, with 9 positions matching TRBD2. The CDR3 is 14 amino acids. Germline V CDR1 and CDR2: SGHAT, FQNNGV. After removal of 6 bases from V and 3 bases from J, the junction contained 5 bases not matched to a gene.

Ten or more counts support this clonotype. This sequence joins TRBV7-9 and TRBJ2-7; D is undetermined. Trimming took 3 bases from V and 0 from J, leaving 9 bases between them. CDR3 size: 14 residues. Germline V lookup: CDR1 SEHNR, CDR2 FQNEAQ (reference sequence). The CDR3 nucleotides are TGTGCCAGCAGCTTTCCCGGGTTCTCCTACGAGCAGTACTTC. It specifies CASSFPGFSYEQYF.

V usage is TRBV7-9 and J usage is TRBJ2-1; D possibly corresponds to TRBD2 (6 bases). Trimming left V 5 bases short and J 9 bases short, with 38 bases between. This CDR3 comprises 21 residues. The germline V gene has CDR1 SEHNR and CDR2 FQNEAQ (reference sequence). The CDR3 coding sequence is TGTGCCAGCAGCGCCGCCCTAGCTCTGGGAGGCCCAAGTGGTAGCTCTGGTGAGCAGTTCTTC. Residues: CASSAALALGGPSGSSGEQFF.

This clonotype was recorded many times. V is TRBV9 and J is TRBJ2-5, with a weak D call TRBD1 (6 bases). The CDR3 is made up of 16 amino acids. CDR1 and CDR2 (germline): SGDLS, YYNGEE. Trimming took 4 bases from V and 5 from J, leaving 21 bases between them. CDR3 in amino acids: CASSPSTGTEGETQYF. The CDR3 DNA reads as TGTGCCAGCAGCCCCTCGACAGGCACCGAGGGGGAGACCCAGTACTTC.

This clonotype was recorded many times. This chain uses TRBV28 with TRBJ1-2; 9 bases line up with TRBD1. Germline loops: CDR1 MDHEN, CDR2 SYDVKM. This CDR3 has 14 amino acids. V lost 6 bases, J lost 3 bases, and 5 bases stayed unmatched. The CDR3 protein is CASSPGTGYYGYTF. In DNA form, the CDR3 reads TGTGCCAGCAGCCCCGGGACAGGGTACTATGGCTACACCTTC.

This clonotype was seen ten or more times. The rearrangement joins TRBV12-3 or TRBV12-4 to TRBJ2-7; no clear D. The CDR3 has 11 amino acids. V was clipped by 6 bases and J by 4 bases, with 7 bases between them. This CDR3 reads CASSQRYEQYF. Here the CDR3 DNA reads TGTGCCAGCAGCCAGCGATACGAGCAGTACTTC.

There are a few counts of this clonotype. The chain employs TRBV20-1 and TRBJ2-3; D is possibly TRBD2 (5 bases). Trimming removed 0 bases from V and 11 bases from J, with 9 bases in between. CDR3 size: 11 residues. Per germline, CDR1 DFQATT and CDR2 SNEGSKA (reference sequence). Here the CDR3 DNA reads TGCAGTGCTAGAGATATCCGGGAGCAGTATTTT. Protein product: CSARDIREQYF.